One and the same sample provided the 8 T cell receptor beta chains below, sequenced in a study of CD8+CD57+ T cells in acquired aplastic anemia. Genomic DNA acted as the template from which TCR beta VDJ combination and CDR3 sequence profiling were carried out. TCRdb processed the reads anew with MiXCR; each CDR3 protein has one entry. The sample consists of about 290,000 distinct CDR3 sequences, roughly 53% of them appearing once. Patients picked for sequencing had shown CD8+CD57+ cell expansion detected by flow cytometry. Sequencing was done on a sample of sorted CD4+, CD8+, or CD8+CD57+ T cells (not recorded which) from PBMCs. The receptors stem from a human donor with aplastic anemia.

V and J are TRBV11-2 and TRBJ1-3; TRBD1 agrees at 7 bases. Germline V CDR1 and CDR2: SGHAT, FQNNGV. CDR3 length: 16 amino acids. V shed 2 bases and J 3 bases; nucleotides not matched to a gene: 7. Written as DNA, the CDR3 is TGTGCCAGCAGCTTACCACCTTACAGGGGTGGAAACACCATATATTTT. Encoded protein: CASSLPPYRGGNTIYF. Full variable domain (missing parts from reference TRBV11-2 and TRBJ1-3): EAGVAQSPRYKIIEKRQSVAFWCNPISGHATLYWYQQILGQGPKLLIQFQNNGVVDDSQLPKDRFSAERLKGVDSTLKIQPAKLEDSAVYLCASSLPPYRGGNTIYFGEGSWLTVV.

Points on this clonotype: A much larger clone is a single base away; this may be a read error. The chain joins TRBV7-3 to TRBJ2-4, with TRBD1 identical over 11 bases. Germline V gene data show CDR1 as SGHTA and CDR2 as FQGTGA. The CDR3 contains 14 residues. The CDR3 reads CANSRGTGGNIQYF. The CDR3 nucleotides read TGTGCCAACAGCCGTGGGACAGGGGGAAACATTCAGTACTTC.

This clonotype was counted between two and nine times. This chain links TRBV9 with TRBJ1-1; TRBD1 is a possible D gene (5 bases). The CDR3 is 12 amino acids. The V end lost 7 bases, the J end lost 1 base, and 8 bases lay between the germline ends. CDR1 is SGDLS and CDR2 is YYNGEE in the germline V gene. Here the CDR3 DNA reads TGTGCCAGCGGGGGGGAGAACACTGAAGCTTTCTTT. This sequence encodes CASGGENTEAFF.

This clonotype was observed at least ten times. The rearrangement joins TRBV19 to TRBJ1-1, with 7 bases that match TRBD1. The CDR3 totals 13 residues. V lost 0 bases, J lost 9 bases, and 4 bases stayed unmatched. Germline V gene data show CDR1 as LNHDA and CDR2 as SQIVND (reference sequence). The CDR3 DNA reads TGTGCCAGTAGTATAGAGGGGACAGCCCAAGCTTTCTTT. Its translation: CASSIEGTAQAFF.

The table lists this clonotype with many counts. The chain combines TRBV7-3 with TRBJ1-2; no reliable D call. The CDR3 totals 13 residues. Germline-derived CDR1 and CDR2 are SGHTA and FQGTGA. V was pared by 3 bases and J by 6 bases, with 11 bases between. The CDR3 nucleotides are TGTGCCAGCAGCTTCCCGGGAGGGAATGGCTACACCTTC. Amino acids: CASSFPGGNGYTF.

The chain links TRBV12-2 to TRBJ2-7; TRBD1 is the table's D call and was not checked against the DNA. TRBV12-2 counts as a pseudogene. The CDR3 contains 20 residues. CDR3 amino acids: CASRYSKGTSGGLAAYERYF. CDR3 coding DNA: TGTGCAAGTCGCTACAGCAAAGGGACTAGCGGGGGGTTGGCGGCCTACGAGCGGTACTTC.

CDR3 loop: CASSIGNTGELFF. The CDR3 DNA is TGTGCCAGTAGTATTGGGAACACCGGGGAGCTGTTTTTT. The rearrangement joins TRBV19 to TRBJ2-2; D gene unclear. CDR3 length equals 13 residues. Germline assignment: CDR1 LNHDA and CDR2 SQIVND (reference sequence). V dropped 3 bases and J dropped 1 base, with 3 bases sitting between them.

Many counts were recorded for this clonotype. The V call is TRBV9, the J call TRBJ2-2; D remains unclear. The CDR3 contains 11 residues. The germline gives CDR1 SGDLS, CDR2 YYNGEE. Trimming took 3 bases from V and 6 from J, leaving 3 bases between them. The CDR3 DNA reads TGTGCCAGCAGCGCTGCCGGGGAGCTGTTTTTT. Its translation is CASSAAGELFF. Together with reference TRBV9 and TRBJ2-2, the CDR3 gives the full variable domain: DSGVTQTPKHLITATGQRVTLRCSPRSGDLSVYWYQQSLDQGLQFLIQYYNGEERAKGNILERFSAQQFPDLHSELNLSSLELGDSALYFCASSAAGELFFGEGSRLTVL.